This T cell receptor beta chain was captured by sequencing in a study of response to subunit inactivated influenza vaccine. MiXCR was run by TCRdb on the RT-PCR reads, yielding one entry per CDR3 protein. The sample lists about 570,000 distinct CDR3 sequences; roughly 12% were seen once. This CDR3 has 15 residues. Germline values: CDR1 SGHAT, CDR2 FQDESV (reference sequence). V trimming: 1 base; J trimming: 5 bases; junction bases outside the gene matches: 4. This clonotype has ten or more counts. These data were also filed under a second study, of T cells expressing NK-cell markers. This second study says: The authors made TCR beta cDNA libraries by 5'RACE template switching. This switching added a universal primer site and UMIs.

This receptor was identified in a middle-aged man who received an inactivated influenza vaccine. The input for sequencing was PBMCs from blood, taken on the day of vaccination. The chain combines TRBV11-1 with TRBJ2-1; 8 nucleotides agree with TRBD2. This chain's CDR3 is CASSLGLANHNEQFF. In nucleotides, the CDR3 is TGTGCCAGCAGCTTAGGACTAGCGAACCACAATGAGCAGTTCTTC.